This T cell receptor beta chain was identified in a study of shared clonotypes between healthy human individuals. Remarks on this clone: As yet, its antigen is unknown.

TCRdb keeps only in-frame clones here, not all; method: immunoSEQ multiplex PCR. Found here are under 850,000 clones, 72% of them singletons; the top ten hold approximately 1.7%. Notes on the study in general: Among a handful of donors, roughly 5% of naive CD4 clonotypes were found in common. A reduction in generation probabilities was seen for non-shared clonotypes relative to those shared by all four donors. Researchers sampled only blood; tissue repertoires likely differ. Naive subsets generally exceeded memory subsets in estimated richness.

CDR1 and CDR2 from the germline V gene are MNHEY and SMNVEV (reference sequence). CDR3 length equals 15 residues. V dropped 2 bases and J dropped 8 bases, with 18 bases sitting between them. This sequence originates from a woman aged 25-40 years in good health. The chain recombines TRBV27 with TRBJ1-2; D is possibly TRBD1 (6 bases). Sequencing was performed on memory CD4+ T cells sorted from blood. Sample subset: CD45RA-negative fraction. CDR3 residues: CASSLGAWGLGGYTF. The CDR3 DNA sequence: TGTGCCAGCAGTTTAGGGGCATGGGGGCTAGGGGGCTACACCTTC.